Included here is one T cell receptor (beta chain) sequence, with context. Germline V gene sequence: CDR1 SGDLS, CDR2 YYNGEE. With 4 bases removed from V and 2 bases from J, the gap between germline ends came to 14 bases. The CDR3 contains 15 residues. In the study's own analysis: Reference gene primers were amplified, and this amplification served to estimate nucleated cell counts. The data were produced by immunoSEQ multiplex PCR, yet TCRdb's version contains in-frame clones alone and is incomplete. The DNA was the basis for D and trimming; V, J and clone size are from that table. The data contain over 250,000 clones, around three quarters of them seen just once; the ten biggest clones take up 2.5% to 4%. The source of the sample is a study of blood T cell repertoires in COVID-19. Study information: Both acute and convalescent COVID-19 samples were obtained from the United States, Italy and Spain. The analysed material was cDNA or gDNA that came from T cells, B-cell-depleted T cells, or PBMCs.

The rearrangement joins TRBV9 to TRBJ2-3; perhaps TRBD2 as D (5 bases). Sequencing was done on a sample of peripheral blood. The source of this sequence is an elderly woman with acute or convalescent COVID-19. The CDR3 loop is CASSIDSGNTDTQYF. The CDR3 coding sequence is TGTGCCAGCAGCATCGATTCGGGAAACACAGATACGCAGTATTTT.